Listed here are 27 T cell receptor beta chains from one sample, sequenced in a study of cytomegalovirus exposure and HLA in healthy donors. PCR was performed using 60 Vbeta and 13 Jbeta primers. Sequencing used immunoSEQ multiplex PCR; TCRdb keeps in-frame clones, though not all of them. The sample includes 60,000 to 80,000 clones, 60% to 80% of them seen just once. The sample taken for sequencing was PBMCs. The receptors originated from a girl aged 10 to 17 in good health and CMV-seropositive.

This clone is a singleton in its sample. The gene calls are TRBV27 and TRBJ1-4; D not certain. Germline V gives CDR1 MNHEY, CDR2 SMNVEV (reference sequence). Between the trimmed V and J ends, which lost 9 bases and 6 bases, there was a span of 11 bases. CDR3 length: 12 residues. CDR3 DNA: TGTGCCAGTAAGTCGTCGGATGAAAAACTGTTTTTT. It is translated as CASKSSDEKLFF.

The genes are TRBV4-1 and TRBJ1-2; tentative D call: TRBD1 (6 bases). With 1 base removed from V and 2 bases from J, the gap between germline ends came to 14 bases. Germline assignment: CDR1 MGHRA and CDR2 YSYEKL. The CDR3 has 16 amino acids. CDR3 amino acids: CASSQGGLGANYGYTF. CDR3 bases: TGCGCCAGCAGCCAAGGGGGGTTGGGGGCGAACTATGGCTACACCTTC.

The chain employs TRBV30 and TRBJ1-2, with D perhaps TRBD1 (6 bases). Germline lookup yields CDR1 GTSNPN and CDR2 SVGIG (reference sequence). Trimming took 5 bases from V and 8 from J, leaving 18 bases between them. The CDR3 consists of 13 residues. CDR3 loop: CAWGVGGAAGYTF. In DNA, the CDR3 is TGTGCCTGGGGGGTGGGGGGGGCCGCGGGCTACACCTTC.

The chain joins TRBV7-2 to TRBJ2-7; 7 nucleotides align to TRBD2. Germline-derived CDR1 and CDR2 are SGHTA and FQGNSA. The V gene end was trimmed by 4 bases and the J gene end by 3 bases; junction bases not matched to a gene: 9. The CDR3 sequence is 15 residues long. The CDR3 bases are TGTGCCAGCAGCTCGACCGGGACTATAAGCTACGAGCAGTACTTC. This sequence encodes CASSSTGTISYEQYF.

The J gene is TRBJ2-5, the V gene TRBV30; possible D gene TRBD1, 5 bases. Germline lookup yields CDR1 GTSNPN and CDR2 SVGIG (reference sequence). V was trimmed by 0 bases and J by 8 bases, leaving 13 bases between them. The CDR3 contains 13 residues. The CDR3 DNA reads as TGTGCCTGGAGTGTACGAAATAGGGGAACCCAGTACTTC. It encodes CAWSVRNRGTQYF.

The chain carries TRBV2 and TRBJ1-4, with 7 bases that match TRBD1. The CDR3 contains 13 residues. The V gene end was trimmed by 8 bases and the J gene end by 8 bases; junction bases not matched to a gene: 8. Germline lookup yields CDR1 SNHLY and CDR2 FYNNEI. Here the CDR3 reads CASADRDREKLFF. DNA for the CDR3: TGTGCCAGCGCCGACAGGGACCGGGAAAAACTGTTTTTT.

The rearrangement uses TRBV7-7 and TRBJ2-2; D perhaps matches TRBD2 (5 bases). Trimming took 1 base from V and 5 from J, leaving 11 bases between them. This CDR3 contains 15 residues. Germline V gives CDR1 SSHAT, CDR2 FNYEAQ (reference sequence). The CDR3 DNA sequence: TGTGCCAGCAGCTTAGAAATAGGGAGAACCGGGGAGCTGTTTTTT. Translated: CASSLEIGRTGELFF.

The chain joins TRBV30 to TRBJ1-2; D remains ambiguous. CDR1 is GTSNPN and CDR2 is SVGIG in the germline V gene (reference sequence). The CDR3 has 15 residues. Deletions cut 3 bases from V and 6 bases from J, with 20 bases between. CDR3 sequence: CAWSPTPGGGDGYTF. In DNA, the CDR3 is TGTGCCTGGAGCCCAACCCCCGGAGGAGGCGATGGCTACACCTTC.

The rearrangement joins TRBV28 to TRBJ2-2, with D possibly being TRBD1 (7 bases). Germline V gene data show CDR1 as MDHEN and CDR2 as SYDVKM. The CDR3 is 14 residues long. V lost 5 bases and J 5 bases, leaving 12 bases between the germline ends. The CDR3 DNA sequence: TGTGCCAGCAGTCACCCAGGGGGGACCGGGGAGCTGTTTTTT. It specifies CASSHPGGTGELFF. Using reference TRBV28 and TRBJ2-2 for the parts outside the CDR3, the full variable domain is DVKVTQSSRYLVKRTGEKVFLECVQDMDHENMFWYRQDPGLGLRLIYFSYDVKMKEKGDIPEGYSVSREKKERFSLILESASTNQTSMYLCASSHPGGTGELFFGEGSRLTVL.

The CDR3 here is CASVPSGGPQETQYF. The CDR3 DNA follows: TGTGCCAGCGTACCGAGCGGGGGGCCCCAAGAGACCCAGTACTTC. This chain joins TRBV28 and TRBJ2-5; 9 positions agree with TRBD2. The CDR3 covers 15 residues. V was pared by 8 bases and J by 1 base, with 8 bases of the junction left unmatched. Per germline, CDR1 MDHEN and CDR2 SYDVKM.

This rearrangement joins TRBV2 to TRBJ1-1; 7 bases match TRBD1. The germline V gene has CDR1 SNHLY and CDR2 FYNNEI. This CDR3 has 14 amino acids. With V trimmed by 7 bases and J by 1 base, 6 bases remained unmatched. The CDR3 DNA sequence: TGTGCCAGCAAAGGGACAGTAGGGAACACTGAAGCTTTCTTT. Translating it yields CASKGTVGNTEAFF.

V and J are TRBV6-5 and TRBJ1-1, with 8 bases that match TRBD1. V lost 4 bases, J lost 4 bases, and 8 bases stayed unmatched. CDR1 and CDR2 (germline): MNHEY, SVGAGI. This CDR3 is built from 15 residues. The CDR3 region has the DNA TGTGCCAGCAGTTTGGGGACAGGCGGAGGCACTGAAGCTTTCTTT. It yields the protein CASSLGTGGGTEAFF.

The rearrangement uses TRBV7-9 and TRBJ2-5; 8 bases are shared with TRBD1. V gave up 3 bases and J gave up 4 bases; unmatched junction bases: 7. The germline V gene has CDR1 SEHNR and CDR2 FQNEAQ (reference sequence). The CDR3 loop spans 15 amino acids. CDR3 sequence (DNA): TGTGCCAGCAGCTTCCAGGACAGGGCGGGAGAGACCCAGTACTTC. This translates into CASSFQDRAGETQYF.

This clone appeared a few times. The chain joins TRBV15 to TRBJ2-3; TRBD2 is a possible D gene (5 bases). The germline CDR1 and CDR2 sequences are LNHNV and YYDKDF (reference sequence). Trimming removed 9 bases from V and 1 base from J, with 14 bases in between. CDR3 length: 14 amino acids. The CDR3 DNA is TGTGCCACTCGGGATACACTTCGCACAGATACGCAGTATTTT. It codes for CATRDTLRTDTQYF.

The rearrangement uses TRBV6-1 and TRBJ1-6; a weak D match, TRBD1 (5 bases). This CDR3 is built from 12 residues. CDR1 is MNHNS and CDR2 is SASEGT in the germline V gene. With 6 bases removed from V and 10 bases from J, the gap between germline ends came to 10 bases. In nucleotides, the CDR3 is TGTGCCAGCAGCGCAGGGCAGTCACCCCTCCACTTT. Translating it yields CASSAGQSPLHF.

This chain links TRBV28 with TRBJ1-5; possible D gene TRBD1, 6 bases. This CDR3 contains 14 residues. Germline CDR1 is MDHEN and CDR2 is SYDVKM. Trimming took 3 bases from V and 7 from J, leaving 13 bases between them. In DNA, the CDR3 is TGTGCCAGCAGTTTGGGACCCAGGGGACAGCCCCAGCATTTT. It encodes CASSLGPRGQPQHF.

This rearrangement joins TRBV19 to TRBJ1-5, with D maybe TRBD1 (5 bases). The CDR3 is made up of 14 amino acids. Germline V CDR1 and CDR2: LNHDA, SQIVND (reference sequence). The V end lost 0 bases, the J end lost 7 bases, and 10 bases lay between the germline ends. The CDR3 DNA reads TGTGCCAGTAGTATAGAGACAGACGGGCAGCCCCAGCATTTT. It is translated as CASSIETDGQPQHF.

J is TRBJ1-5 and V is TRBV19; D is undetermined. The CDR3 is made up of 13 amino acids. Germline V gives CDR1 LNHDA, CDR2 SQIVND (reference sequence). The ends were cut back, 3 bases at V and 1 base at J, with 4 bases in the middle. The CDR3 reads CASSISSNQPQHF. As DNA, the CDR3 is TGTGCCAGTAGTATCTCCAGCAATCAGCCCCAGCATTTT.

This clone was picked up a small number of times. This chain links TRBV7-2 with TRBJ1-5; 8 bases map to TRBD1. CDR1 and CDR2 from the germline V gene are SGHTA and FQGNSA. The CDR3 loop spans 13 amino acids. V trimming: 5 bases; J trimming: 5 bases; junction bases outside the gene matches: 2. The CDR3 reads CASSEDRDQPQHF. In DNA form, the CDR3 reads TGTGCCAGCAGCGAGGACAGGGATCAGCCCCAGCATTTT.

This rearrangement joins TRBV4-2 to TRBJ1-5; D is possibly TRBD1 (5 bases). The CDR3 consists of 17 residues. With 1 base removed from V and 0 bases from J, the gap between germline ends came to 13 bases. Germline-derived CDR1 and CDR2 are LGHNA and YNFKEQ. CDR3: CASSQGTRVDSNQPQHF. In nucleotides, the CDR3 is TGTGCCAGCAGCCAAGGTACCAGGGTGGATAGCAATCAGCCCCAGCATTTT.

In its sample, this clone was seen once. The chain uses TRBV19 and TRBJ1-2, with 7 positions matching TRBD1. The J segment lost 8 bases and the V segment lost 3 bases, leaving 6 bases of the junction unmatched. Looked up from germline, CDR1 is LNHDA and CDR2 is SQIVND (reference sequence). CDR3 size: 13 residues. The CDR3: CASSMHRGEGYTF. In nucleotides, the CDR3 is TGTGCCAGTAGTATGCACAGGGGAGAGGGCTACACCTTC.

The rearrangement links TRBV5-4 to TRBJ2-1; 7 bases agree with TRBD2. Germline V gives CDR1 SGHNT, CDR2 YYREEE (reference sequence). The V segment lost 5 bases and the J segment 7 bases; nucleotides outside the gene matches: 6. The CDR3 loop spans 13 amino acids. CDR3 loop: CASSRGGSNEQFF. CDR3 nucleotide sequence: TGTGCCAGCAGTCGGGGCGGGAGTAATGAGCAGTTCTTC.

The chain carries TRBV30 and TRBJ1-4; 7 positions match TRBD1. Germline trimming cut 2 bases from V and 6 bases from J; bases unmatched to any gene: 9. The CDR3 sequence is 15 residues long. Germline lookup yields CDR1 GTSNPN and CDR2 SVGIG (reference sequence). The CDR3 DNA sequence: TGTGCCTGGAGTCCCCTTACGGGGACAGATGAAAAACTGTTTTTT. It specifies CAWSPLTGTDEKLFF.

CDR3 in amino acids: CASSTSGMTNQPQHF. The CDR3 nucleotides read TGTGCCAGCAGTACATCCGGGATGACTAATCAGCCCCAGCATTTT. V usage is TRBV27 and J usage is TRBJ1-5, with no clear D. Germline lookup yields CDR1 MNHEY and CDR2 SMNVEV (reference sequence). V gave up 5 bases and J gave up 4 bases, with 15 bases separating them. This CDR3 region has 15 residues.

The rearrangement uses TRBV21-1 and TRBJ1-3; TRBD1 is the table's D call, not checked against the DNA. TRBV21-1 is recorded as a pseudogene. The CDR3 sequence is 21 residues long. CDR3 bases: TGTGCCAGCAGCAAAGGCCCGCGGGGGACAGGGAATGGTGGATCGGGAAACACCATATATTTT. This translates into CASSKGPRGTGNGGSGNTIYF.

The V and J genes are TRBV28 and TRBJ1-1; D gene unclear. The length of the CDR3 is 19 residues. V was cut by 6 bases and J by 0 bases, with 26 bases left in between. Germline V CDR1 and CDR2: MDHEN, SYDVKM. CDR3 amino acids: CASSLAWGMVAFMNTEAFF. The DNA of the CDR3 is TGTGCCAGCAGCCTAGCTTGGGGAATGGTAGCCTTCATGAACACTGAAGCTTTCTTT.

The chain couples TRBV7-8 to TRBJ2-2; D is perhaps TRBD2 (6 bases). CDR3 length: 13 amino acids. V was clipped by 3 bases and J by 7 bases, with 9 bases between them. Germline CDR1 reads SGHVS; CDR2 reads FQNEAQ. CDR3 DNA sequence: TGTGCCAGCAGCTTTCGGGAGCGCGGGGAGCTGTTTTTT. Its translation: CASSFRERGELFF.